The clone carrying this T cell receptor (beta chain) was seen at least ten times. This sample was taken from a study of regulatory T cells in long-lasting Graves disease. The authors built TCR beta libraries using iRepertoire HTBI primers and Arm-PCR of CDR3 regions. TCRdb re-analysed the multiplex PCR reads in MiXCR, keeping a single row per CDR3 protein. Of about 220,000 distinct CDR3 sequences listed, roughly 19% are singletons. Trimming pared 8 bases from V and 6 bases from J, leaving 16 bases between. The CDR3 sequence is 13 residues long. In germline, CDR1 is MDHEN, CDR2 SYDVKM. Time point specified: newly diagnosed GD, antithyroid drugs for less than 3 months. PBMCs were the source of the RNA used for TCR sequencing. These same data were also listed under a study on T cells in Graves' hyperthyroidism and ophthalmopathy. That publication notes: First-round RT-PCR of the TCR CDR3 relied on the HTBI primer set.

The sample consisted of peripheral blood mononuclear cells (PBMCs), taken at new diagnosis, from a patient treated with antithyroid drugs. This clonotype originated in a woman aged 25 to 39 with Graves disease. The chain is built from TRBV28 and TRBJ1-2; D is undetermined. This CDR3 is CASSPPLPHGYTF. The CDR3 region has the DNA TGTGCCAGCTCCCCGCCCCTTCCACATGGCTACACCTTC.